A single sample is the source of the 3 T cell receptor beta chains below, sequenced in a study of T cells in Graves' hyperthyroidism and ophthalmopathy. The source material, RNA transcripts, was used to amplify TCR beta CDR3 regions. First-round RT-PCR targeting the TCR CDR3 was performed with the HTBI primer set. MiXCR, run by TCRdb on the multiplex PCR reads, gives a single entry per CDR3 protein. The sample carries about 600,000 distinct CDR3 sequences, around 14% recorded once. The sample taken for sequencing was blood. These TCRs come from a woman between 18 and 30 years old with Graves' ophthalmopathy.

This clonotype was observed many times. J is TRBJ2-5 and V is TRBV3-1; 8 bases map to TRBD1. Germline-derived CDR1 and CDR2 are LGHDT and YNNKEL (reference sequence). CDR3 length equals 17 residues. With V trimmed by 0 bases and J by 4 bases, 10 bases remained unmatched. CDR3 region: CASSQDREVRGPETQYF. The CDR3 region has the DNA TGTGCCAGCAGCCAAGATCGCGAGGTCAGGGGGCCAGAGACCCAGTACTTC.

The chain joins TRBV5-6 to TRBJ2-7; possible D gene TRBD2, 6 bases. The CDR3 extends over 15 amino acids. The germline CDR1 and CDR2 sequences are SGHDT and YYEEEE. V was pared by 1 base and J by 0 bases, with 11 bases between. The CDR3 sequence is CASSLWGGNSYEQYF. The CDR3 DNA reads as TGTGCCAGCAGCTTGTGGGGCGGGAACTCCTACGAGCAGTACTTC.

This clonotype was counted at least ten times. The rearrangement links TRBV5-5 to TRBJ2-7, with D possibly TRBD2 on 5 matching bases. In germline, CDR1 is SGHKS, CDR2 YYEKEE (reference sequence). V lost 0 bases to trimming and J lost 3 bases, with 10 bases between them. This CDR3 is 14 amino acids long. This CDR3 is CASSLGELLYEQYF. CDR3 coding DNA: TGTGCCAGCAGCTTGGGGGAGTTACTCTACGAGCAGTACTTC. The full variable domain, rest sourced from reference TRBV5-5 and TRBJ2-7, is DAGVTQSPTHLIKTRGQQVTLRCSPISGHKSVSWYQQVLGQGPQFIFQYYEKEERGRGNFPDRFSARQFPNYSSELNVNALLLGDSALYLCASSLGELLYEQYFGPGTRLTVT.